The 14 T cell receptor beta chains below come from one sample, sequenced in a study of spatial heterogeneity in lung cancer. TCRdb analysed the 5' RACE reads with MiXCR anew, one entry per CDR3 protein. The profile shows approximately 52,000 distinct CDR3 sequences, roughly 6.5% of them singletons. The time point denotes: sample taken at primary tumor resection. Whole RNA was taken from tumor, nontumor lung or frozen PBMC; it was then sequenced unsorted. Sequencing used PBMCs, obtained at surgery. The receptors were sampled from a female donor with early-stage non-small cell lung cancer.

The chain joins TRBV7-9 to TRBJ2-2; D might be TRBD2 (5 bases). CDR1 SEHNR and CDR2 FQNEAQ come from the germline V gene (reference sequence). The CDR3 runs 13 residues. V was clipped by 3 bases and J by 4 bases, with 6 bases between them. The CDR3 region is CASSLTTTGELFF. The CDR3 DNA reads TGTGCCAGCAGCTTGACTACCACCGGGGAGCTGTTTTTT.

This clonotype was seen at least ten times. V and J are TRBV20-1 and TRBJ2-1; 7 nucleotides line up with TRBD2. Germline values: CDR1 DFQATT, CDR2 SNEGSKA (reference sequence). Trimming took 5 bases from V and 6 from J; bases not matched to a gene: 7. This CDR3 spans 13 amino acids. In DNA form, the CDR3 reads TGCAGTGCTTCCGGGACTACCATCAATGAGCAGTTCTTC. Translated: CSASGTTINEQFF.

This clonotype was seen repeatedly, ten times or more. This rearrangement joins TRBV7-6 to TRBJ1-1, with D tentatively TRBD1 (6 bases). Germline V CDR1 and CDR2: SGHVS, FNYEAQ. Trimming took 5 bases from V and 1 from J, leaving 11 bases between them. The CDR3 sequence is 14 residues long. CDR3: CASSAGRGNTEAFF. The DNA of the CDR3 is TGTGCCAGCAGCGCAGGCAGGGGGAACACTGAAGCTTTCTTT. Drawing the rest from reference TRBV7-6 and TRBJ1-1, the complete variable domain is GAGVSQSPRYKVTKRGQDVALRCDPISGHVSLYWYRQALGQGPEFLTYFNYEAQQDKSGLPNDRFSAERPEGSISTLTIQRTEQRDSAMYRCASSAGRGNTEAFFGQGTRLTVV.

In its sample, this clonotype was seen many times. This rearrangement joins TRBV7-2 to TRBJ2-7, with 7 bases matching TRBD1. The germline gives CDR1 SGHTA, CDR2 FQGNSA. V lost 3 bases and J lost 4; bases outside the gene matches: 9. The CDR3 length is 15 residues. This chain's CDR3 is CASSLSGTEIYEQYF. CDR3 sequence (DNA): TGTGCCAGCAGCTTGTCCGGGACAGAGATATACGAGCAGTACTTC.

The chain combines TRBV27 with TRBJ2-2; D might be TRBD1 (5 bases). The germline V gene has CDR1 MNHEY and CDR2 SMNVEV (reference sequence). The CDR3 is made up of 15 amino acids. Trimming left V 6 bases short and J 1 base short, with 12 bases between. In DNA, the CDR3 is TGTGCCAGCAGACCCGGTGGACAGAACACCGGGGAGCTGTTTTTT. Protein: CASRPGGQNTGELFF.

This chain's CDR3 is CSASPRRGGGELFF. CDR3 coding DNA: TGCAGTGCTAGTCCCAGGCGGGGAGGCGGGGAGCTGTTTTTT. The chain is built from TRBV20-1 and TRBJ2-2; maybe TRBD2 (6 bases). The CDR3 has 14 amino acids. V lost 3 bases to trimming and J lost 7 bases, with 15 bases between them. CDR1 and CDR2 (germline): DFQATT, SNEGSKA (reference sequence).

In regard to this clonotype: A single base separates this from a much larger clone, so it may be a read error. As the CDR3 is not closed by the conserved phenylalanine or tryptophan, this likely results from a read error. This chain joins TRBV7-9 and TRBJ2-3; 8 positions match TRBD2. V lost 5 bases, J lost 1 base, and 5 bases stayed unmatched. Germline CDR1 and CDR2: SEHNR and FQNEAQ (reference sequence). This CDR3 has 15 residues. The CDR3 region has the DNA TGTGCCAGCAGCCGTGGACTAGCCGGCACAGATACGCAGTATTTA. Protein: CASSRGLAGTDTQYL.

This chain joins TRBV11-2 and TRBJ1-1; D is undetermined. CDR3 size: 13 residues. From germline, CDR1 is SGHAT and CDR2 FQNNGV. Deletions cut 4 bases from V and 3 bases from J, with 9 bases between. The DNA of the CDR3 is TGTGCCAGCAGCTACGACGCCGACACTGAAGCTTTCTTT. It is translated as CASSYDADTEAFF. Full variable domain (outside the CDR3, taken from reference TRBV11-2 and TRBJ1-1): EAGVAQSPRYKIIEKRQSVAFWCNPISGHATLYWYQQILGQGPKLLIQFQNNGVVDDSQLPKDRFSAERLKGVDSTLKIQPAKLEDSAVYLCASSYDADTEAFFGQGTRLTVV.

The rearrangement uses TRBV20-1 and TRBJ1-5, with D tentatively TRBD1 (6 bases). With 4 bases removed from V and 3 bases from J, the gap between germline ends came to 13 bases. The CDR3 totals 14 residues. CDR1 is DFQATT, CDR2 SNEGSKA, per germline (reference sequence). The CDR3 spells CSAIGGLANQPQHF. Written as DNA, the CDR3 is TGCAGTGCTATCGGGGGGCTGGCCAATCAGCCCCAGCATTTT.

In this sample, this clonotype turned up a few times. The chain joins TRBV20-1 to TRBJ2-7; 7 positions agree with TRBD1. This CDR3 has 13 amino acids. Germline V gene data show CDR1 as DFQATT and CDR2 as SNEGSKA (reference sequence). After removal of 1 base from V and 3 bases from J, the junction contained 3 bases not matched to a gene. CDR3 coding DNA: TGCAGTGCTAGAGGGGACAGCCGCTACGAGCAGTACTTC. This encodes CSARGDSRYEQYF.

This clonotype has a count of ten or more. The J gene is TRBJ1-2, the V gene TRBV29-1; TRBD1 matches at 8 bases. Germline CDR1 reads SQVTM; CDR2 reads ANQGSEA. The CDR3 totals 12 residues. V lost 4 bases, J lost 8 bases, and 6 bases stayed unmatched. The CDR3 sequence: CSVGTGPLGYTF. In nucleotides, the CDR3 is TGCAGCGTTGGGACAGGGCCCTTAGGCTACACCTTC.

This clonotype appeared many times. The chain has TRBV5-1 and TRBJ2-2; 7 nucleotides match TRBD1. The CDR3 is 14 residues long. Unmatched junction bases numbered 3, after V lost 2 bases and J lost 5 bases. Germline V gene lookup returns CDR1 SGHRS and CDR2 YFSETQ. The CDR3: CASSFTGVTGELFF. The CDR3 region has the DNA TGCGCCAGCAGCTTCACAGGGGTAACCGGGGAGCTGTTTTTT.

CDR3 protein: CARSSRGRPDTQYF. The CDR3 DNA sequence: TGTGCCAGAAGCTCTCGGGGCCGTCCGGATACGCAGTATTTT. The rearrangement uses TRBV5-3 and TRBJ2-3; either TRBD1 or TRBD2 may fit D (5 bases each). TRBV5-3 is classed as an ORF, of uncertain function. V was pared by 3 bases and J by 6 bases, with 14 bases between. This CDR3 contains 14 residues.

The chain uses TRBV12-3 or TRBV12-4 and TRBJ2-1; 7 positions agree with TRBD2. Losses at the gene ends were 2 bases for V and 6 bases for J; bases not matched to a gene: 7. The CDR3 length is 15 residues. CDR3 in DNA: TGTGCCAGCAGTTTATCGGGAGGTCCACGCAATGAGCAGTTCTTC. It is translated as CASSLSGGPRNEQFF.